This paragraph covers one TCR beta chain sequence. As yet, its antigen is unknown. This specimen belongs to a study of shared clonotypes between healthy human individuals. Study-wide background: For every donor, three CD4 naive, three CD4 memory, two CD8 naive and one CD8 memory plates were used. Overall study results and limits: Investigators expected sequencing depth to affect clonotype sharing among donors.

Between the trimmed V and J ends, which lost 4 bases and 1 base, there was a span of 10 bases. The CDR3 contains 14 residues. Germline CDR1 is SGHDN and CDR2 is FVKESK. The material for each subset, its genomic DNA, was split evenly across several immunoSEQ plates. Measured with immunoSEQ multiplex PCR; TCRdb has only the in-frame clones, and not every one. The table includes some 1 million clones, approximately 72% detected once. This TCR came from a man aged 18-30 years in good health. What was sequenced was memory CD4+ T cells sorted from blood. Stated subset: CD45RA-negative fraction. The gene calls are TRBV14 and TRBJ1-1; D might be TRBD1 (5 bases). CDR3 sequence (DNA): TGTGCCAGCAGCCTCTGGGGGACGAACACTGAAGCTTTCTTT. Protein: CASSLWGTNTEAFF.